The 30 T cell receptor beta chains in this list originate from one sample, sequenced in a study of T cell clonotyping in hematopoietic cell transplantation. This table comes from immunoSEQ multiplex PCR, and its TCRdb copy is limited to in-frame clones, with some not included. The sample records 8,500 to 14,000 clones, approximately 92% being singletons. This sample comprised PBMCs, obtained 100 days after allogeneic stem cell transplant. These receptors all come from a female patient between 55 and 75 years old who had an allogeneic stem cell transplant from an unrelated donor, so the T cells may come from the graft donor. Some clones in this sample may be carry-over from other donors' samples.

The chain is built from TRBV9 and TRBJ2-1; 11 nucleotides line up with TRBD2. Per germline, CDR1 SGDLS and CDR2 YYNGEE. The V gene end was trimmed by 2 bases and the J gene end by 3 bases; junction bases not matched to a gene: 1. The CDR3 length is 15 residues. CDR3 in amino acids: CASSVLAGGYNEQFF. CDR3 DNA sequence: TGTGCCAGCAGCGTGCTAGCGGGGGGCTACAATGAGCAGTTCTTC.

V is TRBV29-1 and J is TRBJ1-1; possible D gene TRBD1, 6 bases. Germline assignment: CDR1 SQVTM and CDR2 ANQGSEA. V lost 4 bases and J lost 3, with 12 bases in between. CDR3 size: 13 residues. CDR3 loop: CSVVGGLDTEAFF. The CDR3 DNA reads TGCAGCGTTGTCGGGGGGCTAGACACTGAAGCTTTCTTT.

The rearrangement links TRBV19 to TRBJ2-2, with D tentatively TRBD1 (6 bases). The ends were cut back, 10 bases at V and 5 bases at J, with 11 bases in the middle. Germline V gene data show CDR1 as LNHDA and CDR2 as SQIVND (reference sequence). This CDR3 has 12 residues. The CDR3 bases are TGTGCCACCCCAGGGGAAACCGGGGAGCTGTTTTTT. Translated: CATPGETGELFF.

For the CDR3, the DNA is TGTGCCAGCACCTCTAGCGGGTTCGCTTCCGACGAGCAGTACTTC. Translation: CASTSSGFASDEQYF. The chain is built from TRBV6-5 and TRBJ2-7; 8 positions agree with TRBD2. The CDR3 extends over 15 amino acids. The V gene's germline CDR1 is MNHEY and CDR2 SVGAGI. V shed 7 bases and J 5 bases; nucleotides not matched to a gene: 13.

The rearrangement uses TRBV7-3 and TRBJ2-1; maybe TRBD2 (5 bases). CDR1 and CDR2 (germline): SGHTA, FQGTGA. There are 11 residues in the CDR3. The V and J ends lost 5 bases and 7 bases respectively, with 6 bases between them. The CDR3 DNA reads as TGTGCCAGCAGCAGAGGGAATGAGCAGTTCTTC. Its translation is CASSRGNEQFF.

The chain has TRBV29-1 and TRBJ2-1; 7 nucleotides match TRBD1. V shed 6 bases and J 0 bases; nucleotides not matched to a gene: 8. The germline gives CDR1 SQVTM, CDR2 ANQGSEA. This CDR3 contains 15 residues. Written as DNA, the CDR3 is TGCAGCGTCGATAAGACAGGGAGCTCCTACAATGAGCAGTTCTTC. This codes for CSVDKTGSSYNEQFF.

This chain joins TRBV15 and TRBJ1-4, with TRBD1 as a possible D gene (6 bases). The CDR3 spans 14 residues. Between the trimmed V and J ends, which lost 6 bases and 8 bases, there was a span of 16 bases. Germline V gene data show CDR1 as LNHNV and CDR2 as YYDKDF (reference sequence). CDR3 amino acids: CATRQQGRVEKLFF. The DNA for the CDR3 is TGTGCCACCAGACAACAGGGACGGGTAGAAAAACTGTTTTTT. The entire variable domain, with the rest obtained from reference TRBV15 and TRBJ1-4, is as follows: DAMVIQNPRYQVTQFGKPVTLSCSQTLNHNVMYWYQQKSSQAPKLLFHYYDKDFNNEADTPDNFQSRRPNTSFCFLDIRSPGLGDTAMYLCATRQQGRVEKLFFGSGTQLSVL.

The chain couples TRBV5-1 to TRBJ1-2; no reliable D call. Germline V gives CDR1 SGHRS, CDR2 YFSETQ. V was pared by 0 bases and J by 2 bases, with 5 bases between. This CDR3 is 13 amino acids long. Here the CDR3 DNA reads TGCGCCAGCAGCTTGGAAGAAAACTATGGCTACACCTTC. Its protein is CASSLEENYGYTF.

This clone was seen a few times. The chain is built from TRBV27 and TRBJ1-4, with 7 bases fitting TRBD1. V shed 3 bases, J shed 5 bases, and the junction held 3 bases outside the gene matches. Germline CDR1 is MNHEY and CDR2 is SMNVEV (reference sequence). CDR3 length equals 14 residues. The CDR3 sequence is CASSLIQGNEKLFF. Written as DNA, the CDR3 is TGTGCCAGCAGTTTGATACAGGGGAATGAAAAACTGTTTTTT.

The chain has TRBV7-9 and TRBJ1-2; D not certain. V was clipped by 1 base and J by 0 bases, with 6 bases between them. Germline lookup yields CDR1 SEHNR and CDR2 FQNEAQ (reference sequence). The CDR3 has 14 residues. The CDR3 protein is CASSLGDTNYGYTF. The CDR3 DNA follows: TGTGCCAGCAGCTTAGGGGATACTAACTATGGCTACACCTTC.

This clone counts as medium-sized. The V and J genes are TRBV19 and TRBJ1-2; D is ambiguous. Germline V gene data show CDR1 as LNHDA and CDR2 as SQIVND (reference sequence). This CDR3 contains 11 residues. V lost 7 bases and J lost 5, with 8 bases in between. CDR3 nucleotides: TGTGCCAGTAAATATGGTTATGGCTACACCTTC. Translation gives CASKYGYGYTF. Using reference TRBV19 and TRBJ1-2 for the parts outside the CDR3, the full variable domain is DGGITQSPKYLFRKEGQNVTLSCEQNLNHDAMYWYRQDPGQGLRLIYYSQIVNDFQKGDIAEGYSVSREKKESFPLTVTSAQKNPTAFYLCASKYGYGYTFGSGTRLTVV.

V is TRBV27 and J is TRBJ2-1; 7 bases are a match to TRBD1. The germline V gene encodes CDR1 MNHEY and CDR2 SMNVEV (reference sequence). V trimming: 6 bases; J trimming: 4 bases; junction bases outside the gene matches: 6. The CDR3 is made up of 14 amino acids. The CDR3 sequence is CASRFQGVYNEQFF. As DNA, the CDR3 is TGTGCCAGCAGATTTCAGGGGGTTTACAATGAGCAGTTCTTC.

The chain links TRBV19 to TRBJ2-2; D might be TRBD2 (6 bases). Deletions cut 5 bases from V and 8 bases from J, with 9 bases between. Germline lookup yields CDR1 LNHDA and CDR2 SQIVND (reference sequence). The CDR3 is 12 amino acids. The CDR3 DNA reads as TGTGCCAGTAGTTTAGGGAGGGGGGAGCTGTTTTTT. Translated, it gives CASSLGRGELFF.

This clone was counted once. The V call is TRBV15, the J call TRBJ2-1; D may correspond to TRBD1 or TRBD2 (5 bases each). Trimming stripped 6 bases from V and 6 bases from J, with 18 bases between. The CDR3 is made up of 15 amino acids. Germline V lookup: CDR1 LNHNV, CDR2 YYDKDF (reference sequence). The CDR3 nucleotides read TGTGCCACCAGGGGACCGCCAATGGGAATCAATGAGCAGTTCTTC. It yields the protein CATRGPPMGINEQFF.

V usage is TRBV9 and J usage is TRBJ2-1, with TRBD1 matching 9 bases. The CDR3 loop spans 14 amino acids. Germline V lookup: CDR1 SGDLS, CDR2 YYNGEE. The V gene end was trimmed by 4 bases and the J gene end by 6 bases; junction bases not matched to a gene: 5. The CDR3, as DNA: TGTGCCAGCAGCCCGGGACAGGGCTTCAATGAGCAGTTCTTC. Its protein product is CASSPGQGFNEQFF.

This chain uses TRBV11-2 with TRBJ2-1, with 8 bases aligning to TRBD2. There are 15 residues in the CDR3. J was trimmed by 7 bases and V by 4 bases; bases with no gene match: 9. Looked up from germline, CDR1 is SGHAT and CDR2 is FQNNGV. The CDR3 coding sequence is TGTGCCAGCAGCTATCGATTAGCGGGAAGGAATGAGCAGTTCTTC. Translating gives CASSYRLAGRNEQFF.

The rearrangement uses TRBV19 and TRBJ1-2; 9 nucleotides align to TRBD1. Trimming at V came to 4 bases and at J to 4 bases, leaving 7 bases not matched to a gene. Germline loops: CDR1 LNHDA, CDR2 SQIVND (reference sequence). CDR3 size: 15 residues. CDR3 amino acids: CASSTLGQGVYGYTF. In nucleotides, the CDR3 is TGTGCCAGTAGTACTCTGGGACAGGGTGTCTATGGCTACACCTTC.

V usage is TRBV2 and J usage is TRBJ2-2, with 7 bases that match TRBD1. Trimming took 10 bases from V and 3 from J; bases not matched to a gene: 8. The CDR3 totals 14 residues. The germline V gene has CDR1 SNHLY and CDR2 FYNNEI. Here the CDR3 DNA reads TGTGCCACCCGGCCGGGACAGTACACCGGGGAGCTGTTTTTT. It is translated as CATRPGQYTGELFF.

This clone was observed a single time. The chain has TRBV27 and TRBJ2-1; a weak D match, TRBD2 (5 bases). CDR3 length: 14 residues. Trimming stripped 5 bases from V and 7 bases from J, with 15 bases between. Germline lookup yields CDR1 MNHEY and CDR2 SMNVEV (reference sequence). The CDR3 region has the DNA TGTGCCAGCAGTCCCCGGACTGTGGGAAATGAGCAGTTCTTC. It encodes CASSPRTVGNEQFF.

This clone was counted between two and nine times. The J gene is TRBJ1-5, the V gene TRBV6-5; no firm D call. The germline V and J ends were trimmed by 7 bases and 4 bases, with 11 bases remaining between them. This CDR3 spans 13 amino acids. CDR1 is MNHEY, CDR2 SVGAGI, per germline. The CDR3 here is CASTRGPNQPQHF. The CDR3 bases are TGTGCCAGCACTCGAGGGCCTAATCAGCCCCAGCATTTT.

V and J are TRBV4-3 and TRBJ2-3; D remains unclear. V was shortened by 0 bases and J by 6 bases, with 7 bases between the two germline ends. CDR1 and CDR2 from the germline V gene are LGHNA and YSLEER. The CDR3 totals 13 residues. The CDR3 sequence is CASSQDPKDTQYF. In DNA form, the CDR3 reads TGCGCCAGCAGCCAAGATCCTAAGGATACGCAGTATTTT.

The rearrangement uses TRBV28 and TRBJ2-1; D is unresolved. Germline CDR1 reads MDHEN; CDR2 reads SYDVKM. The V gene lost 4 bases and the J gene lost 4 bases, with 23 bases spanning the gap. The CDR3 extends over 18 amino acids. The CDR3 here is CASSSQSHSKKTYNEQFF. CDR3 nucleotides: TGTGCCAGCAGTTCCCAAAGCCACTCGAAAAAAACGTACAATGAGCAGTTCTTC.

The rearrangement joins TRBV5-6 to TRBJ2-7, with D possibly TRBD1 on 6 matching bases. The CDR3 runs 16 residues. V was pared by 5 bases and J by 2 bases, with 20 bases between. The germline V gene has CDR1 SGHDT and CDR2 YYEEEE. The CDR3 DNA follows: TGTGCCAGCAGTTTCCCCGGGACACCGATAACCTACGAGCAGTACTTC. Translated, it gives CASSFPGTPITYEQYF.

The CDR3 spells CASAYGGVNEQFF. CDR3 bases: TGTGCCAGCGCGTACGGGGGGGTGAATGAGCAGTTCTTC. V and J are TRBV6-6 and TRBJ2-1; the match to TRBD2 covers 8 bases. CDR1 MNHNY and CDR2 SVGAGI come from the germline V gene (reference sequence). This CDR3 is built from 13 residues. J gave up 7 bases and V 8 bases, and 7 bases lay outside the gene matches.

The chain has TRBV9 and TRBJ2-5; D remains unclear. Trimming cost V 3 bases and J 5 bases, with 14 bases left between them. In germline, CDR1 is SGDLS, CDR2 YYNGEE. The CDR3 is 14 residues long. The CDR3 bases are TGTGCCAGCAGCGGCGGATCGGTAGGGGAGACCCAGTACTTC. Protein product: CASSGGSVGETQYF.

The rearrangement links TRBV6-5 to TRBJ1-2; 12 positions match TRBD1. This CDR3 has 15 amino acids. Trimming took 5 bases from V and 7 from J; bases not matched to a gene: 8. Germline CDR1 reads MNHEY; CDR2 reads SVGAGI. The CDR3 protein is CASSTPGQGAGGYTF. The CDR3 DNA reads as TGTGCCAGCAGTACTCCGGGACAGGGGGCTGGTGGCTACACCTTC.

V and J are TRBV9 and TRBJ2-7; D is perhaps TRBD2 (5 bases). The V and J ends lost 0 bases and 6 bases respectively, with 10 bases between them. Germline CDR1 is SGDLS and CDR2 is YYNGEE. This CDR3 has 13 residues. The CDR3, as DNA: TGTGCCAGCAGCGTAGGCCTGGCGGGCGAGCAGTACTTC. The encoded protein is CASSVGLAGEQYF.

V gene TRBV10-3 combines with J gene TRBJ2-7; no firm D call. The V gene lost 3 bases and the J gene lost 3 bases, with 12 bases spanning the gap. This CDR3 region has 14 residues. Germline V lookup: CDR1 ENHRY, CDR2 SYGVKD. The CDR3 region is CAISDLGRDYEQYF. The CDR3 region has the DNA TGTGCCATCAGTGATTTGGGTAGGGACTACGAGCAGTACTTC.

The CDR3 DNA reads TGTGCCAGCAGCTTAAGGGTAGCGCCAGATACGCAGTATTTT. Translated, it gives CASSLRVAPDTQYF. V gene TRBV7-3 combines with J gene TRBJ2-3; D perhaps matches TRBD2 (5 bases). The CDR3 contains 14 residues. In germline, CDR1 is SGHTA, CDR2 FQGTGA. V was shortened by 1 base and J by 4 bases, with 9 bases between the two germline ends.

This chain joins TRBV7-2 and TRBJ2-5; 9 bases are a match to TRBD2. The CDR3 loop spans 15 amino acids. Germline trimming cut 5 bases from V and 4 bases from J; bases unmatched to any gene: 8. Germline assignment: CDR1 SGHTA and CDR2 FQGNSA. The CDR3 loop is CASSTRSGSGETQYF. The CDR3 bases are TGTGCCAGCAGCACCCGTAGCGGGAGTGGAGAGACCCAGTACTTC.